This T cell receptor (beta chain) was obtained from a study of identical twins (dated by TCRdb to the mid-2010s). With respect to the entire study: To test whether fetal clonotypes persist, this study deep-sequenced TCR alpha and beta repertoires from monozygotic twins, from unrelated adults of various ages, and from cord blood. To rule out contamination, the twin experiments were replicated at different times with different library preparation protocols. Findings and caveats that apply to the study as a whole: Fewer insertions were carried by abundant cord blood beta clonotypes, a similar but weaker trend appeared in young adult naive repertoires, and no such trend appeared in memory repertoires. Compared with coincidental sharing between unrelated individuals, an excess of low generation-probability sequences was observed among out-of-frame TCR alpha sequences shared between twins. Because the same donors could not be followed over many years, the conclusions depended on cross-sectional statistical analysis. In beta out-of-frame sequences, excess twin sharing was weaker, because having fewer shared sequences lowered the signal-to-noise ratio. Zero-insertion analyses could be partly confounded by invariant T cells such as MAIT and iNKT, though diverse VJ usage argued against such confounding for most clonotypes. In monozygotic twins, out-of-frame TCR alpha sharing was systematically underestimated by recombination models, although the models agreed with sharing between unrelated individuals.

About this clonotype itself: Its antigen remains unidentified. It has no much larger one-base neighbor in the sample; base qualities were not kept.

Every donor in the study was a healthy Caucasian. Miltenyi CD45RO+ enrichment and human naive T-cell isolation kits were used to isolate memory (CD45RO+) and naive T cells from PBMC. Reading from cysteine to phenylalanine, the CDR3 counts 15 amino acids. This entry keeps only the CDR3 DNA: 45 bases, framed from base 1. The CDR1 and CDR2 encoded by the germline V gene are SGHRS and YFSETQ. Germline trimming amounts to 2 bases on V and 2 bases on J, with 4 as the count of junction bases outside the gene matches. The library came from 5' RACE. TCRdb lists the instrument as Illumina HiSeq 2000. Template switching added a universal primer binding site, and the final cDNA carried a unique molecular identifier that allowed TCR cDNA molecules to be counted accurately. Specific primers in the conserved constant-segment region were used to synthesize first-strand cDNA for TCR alpha and beta chains. To control for contamination, every cDNA library carried two barcodes: a SMART-Mk sample barcode plus Illumina barcodes. TruSeq adapter sequences along with Illumina sample barcodes were introduced in two successive PCR steps. The Illumina HiSeq platform was used with custom primers to sequence TCR alpha and beta cDNA libraries. Regarding the original processing steps: MiGEC was used to process raw reads and extract unique molecular identifiers, and MiXCR was used to find CDR3 positions. Recombination models were inferred per individual with the repgenHMM and IGoR tools using an EM algorithm. Shared clonotypes were analyzed with the tcR package in R, and sharing was normalized by the product of cloneset sizes. To study raw recombination without the effects of thymic and clonal selection, out-of-frame nonproductive sequences were analyzed. The public reads were reanalyzed by TCRdb: fastp trimming at Q25, MiXCR alignment, in-frame beta chains only. Each CDR3 protein gets just one entry, which takes the most common genes and DNA from the rows behind it. The V and J calls come from TCRdb's annotation, not from the publication. For this sample the table gives 200,000 to 250,000 distinct CDR3 sequences, of which about 14% were detected only once. 7% to 9.5% of the sample is taken by the ten largest.

The rearranged segments are TRBV5-1 and TRBJ2-5; TRBD1 matches 9 bases in the middle. Material: memory (CD45RO+) T cells sorted from blood. This specimen's cell subset or site label, per the study, means: CD45RO+ enriched T cells. This TCR came from a young woman in good health. The DNA is as follows: TGCGCCAGCAGCTTACAGGGGGCACGGCAAGAGACCCAGTACTTC. Translated, this gives CASSLQGARQETQYF.